The sequence of this T cell receptor (beta chain) was determined in a study of shared clonotypes between healthy human individuals (TCRdb year 2020). Background on the whole study: The cohort included three men and two women between 18 and 49 years of age. For each donor, CD4 naive and CD4 memory were each given three plates, CD8 naive was given two plates, and CD8 memory was given one plate. To estimate repertoire size and how much clonotypes are shared between individuals, the study performed deep sequencing of blood TCR repertoires from roughly five healthy adults. Different laboratories and diverse techniques were used to prepare libraries and sequence TCR repertoires, to increase sequencing depth and limit assay-specific biases. Leukapheresis yielded between about 0.9 and 8.9 billion PBMCs per donor. The paper's findings and limits, for the study overall: Across several donors, approximately 4.9% of naive CD4, roughly 3.8% of naive CD8, about 2% of memory CD4, and 0.4% of memory CD8 clonotypes were shared. Rarefaction of sorted-subset datasets indicated incomplete sequencing despite the large sequencing depth. Pairwise subsampling led to the expectation that sequencing depth would affect the degree of clonotype sharing among donors. Sampling was limited to blood, and TCR repertoires in tissue likely differ from TCR repertoires in blood. The small number of donors limited the genetic and exposure-history diversity represented. Naive subsets generally had larger estimated clonotype richness than memory subsets did. Higher generation probabilities were observed for clonotypes shared by all four sorted-subset donors than for non-shared clonotypes.

To note about this clone: The specificity of this receptor is unknown. The sample holds no much larger clone one base away, and base qualities are not on file.

The CDR3 numbers 14 residues from cysteine through phenylalanine. The only DNA kept is the CDR3, 42 bases in frame from the first base. V is shortened by 0 bases, J by 4 bases, and the region joining them spans 9 bases. The germline V gene encodes CDR1 LNHNV and CDR2 YYDKDF (reference sequence). The donors were healthy, HIV-negative adults with no recently reported acute infections or vaccinations. Every donor was a Caucasian adult living in Nashville, Tennessee, USA. CD4+ T cells were enriched through magnetic negative selection, after which naive cells were positively selected on CD45RA and the remaining negative fraction served as the memory subset. Blood was collected by leukapheresis, and PBMCs were isolated by Ficoll-Histopaque density gradient centrifugation and then cryopreserved in liquid nitrogen vapor phase. Analytical flow cytometry was used to check the purity and quantity of every magnetically sorted T cell population. Genomic DNA was isolated from each sorted fraction and quantified by UV absorbance on a Nanodrop 2000c.

Using the deep immunoSEQ assay, TCR CDR3 regions were amplified from genomic DNA by multiplex PCR. Genomic DNA extracted from each cell subset was distributed evenly over all wells of several immunoSEQ 96-well plates, and each plate served as one replicate. For sorted subsets, roughly 200 ng of genomic DNA, equivalent to roughly 30,000 T cell genomes, went into each replicate PCR. The purified libraries were quantified using a Qubit 3.0 fluorometer, sized with a Bioanalyzer 2100, and then quantified again using the KAPA Library Quantification kit. Each immunoSEQ 96-well plate was sequenced on its own single-read 150-cycle Illumina NextSeq 550 flow cell. Turning to the authors' computational methods: Because the immunoSEQ output included only junctional sequences and no quality scores, the filtering could not be the same as the filtering used for full-length reads. Sequences were annotated with PyIR, a Python wrapper for IgBLAST v1.9, and V/J genes and CDR3 were assigned using IMGT germline references. Reads were filtered out if the reads had weak V/J assignments (E-value above 1e-6), no CDR3, stop codons, out-of-frame junctions, or ambiguous translated residues. V3J clonotypes were defined by identical inferred V gene, J gene, and CDR3 amino acid sequence. To compute the percentage overlap between repertoires, the number of shared unique clonotypes was divided by the size of the smaller repertoire. Richness of each repertoire was evaluated using RTK rarefaction, the Chao1 estimator, and Recon v2.1 estimates of unobserved clonotypes. OLGA was used to compute generation probabilities for all TCRbeta clonotypes that the gDNA method yielded from a few donors. TCRdb's version of the immuneACCESS table is confined to in-frame rearrangements and falls short of the full clone set. An unresolved V gene accounts for under half of the shortfall where checked; the remainder is of unknown origin. V and J calls and clone size come straight from that table; D and trimming were deduced from the DNA. The sample records 2 million to 2.5 million clones, under 95% of which are singletons. Of the sample, around 0.4% is held by the ten largest clones.

The clonotype originates from a man younger than 35 in good health. Some clones in this sample may be carry-over from other donors' samples. The sequencing sample was made of naive CD4+ T cells from PBMCs. The cell subset or site tag for this specimen amounts to: CD45RA+ positively selected. Rearrangement joined TRBV15 to TRBJ1-2, with an unclear D gene assignment. The CDR3 protein sequence reads: CATSREAGSYGYTF. The DNA sequence follows: TGTGCCACCAGCAGAGAAGCAGGCAGCTATGGCTACACCTTC.